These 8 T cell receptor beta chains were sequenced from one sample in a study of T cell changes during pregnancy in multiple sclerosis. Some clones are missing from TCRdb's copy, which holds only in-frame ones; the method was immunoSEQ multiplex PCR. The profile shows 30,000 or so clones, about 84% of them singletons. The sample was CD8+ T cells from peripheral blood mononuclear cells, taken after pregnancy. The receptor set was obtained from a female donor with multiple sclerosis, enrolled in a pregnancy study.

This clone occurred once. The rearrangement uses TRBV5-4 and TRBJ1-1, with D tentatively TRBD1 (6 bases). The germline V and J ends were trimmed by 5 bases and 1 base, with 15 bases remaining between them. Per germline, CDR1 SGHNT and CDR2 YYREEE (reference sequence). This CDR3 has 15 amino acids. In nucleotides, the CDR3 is TGTGCCAGCAGATTAGCCGGGACAAAGAACACTGAAGCTTTCTTT. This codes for CASRLAGTKNTEAFF.

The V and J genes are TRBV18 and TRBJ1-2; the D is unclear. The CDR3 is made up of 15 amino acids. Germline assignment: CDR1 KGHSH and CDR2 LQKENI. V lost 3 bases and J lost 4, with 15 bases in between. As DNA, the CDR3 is TGTGCCAGCTCACCCAGCGTCGTTCCATTCTATGGCTACACCTTC. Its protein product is CASSPSVVPFYGYTF. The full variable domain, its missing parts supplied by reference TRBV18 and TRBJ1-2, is NAGVMQNPRHLVRRRGQEARLRCSPMKGHSHVYWYRQLPEEGLKFMVYLQKENIIDESGMPKERFSAEFPKEGPSILRIQQVVRGDSAAYFCASSPSVVPFYGYTFGSGTRLTVV.

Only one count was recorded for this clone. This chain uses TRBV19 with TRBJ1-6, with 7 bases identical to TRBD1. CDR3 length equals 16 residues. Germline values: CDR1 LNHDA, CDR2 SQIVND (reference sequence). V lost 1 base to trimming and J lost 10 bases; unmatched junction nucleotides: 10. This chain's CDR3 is CASSIGIQGHLSPLHF. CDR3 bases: TGTGCCAGTAGTATAGGGATACAGGGGCACCTATCACCCCTCCACTTT.

CDR3 in amino acids: CASSFLGRGAFF. In DNA form, the CDR3 reads TGTGCCAGCAGCTTTTTGGGGAGGGGAGCTTTCTTT. The chain links TRBV13 to TRBJ1-1, with D perhaps matching TRBD1 (5 bases). V gave up 3 bases and J gave up 10 bases, with 12 bases separating them. Germline CDR1 reads PRHDT; CDR2 reads FYEKMQ (reference sequence). The CDR3 is 12 amino acids.

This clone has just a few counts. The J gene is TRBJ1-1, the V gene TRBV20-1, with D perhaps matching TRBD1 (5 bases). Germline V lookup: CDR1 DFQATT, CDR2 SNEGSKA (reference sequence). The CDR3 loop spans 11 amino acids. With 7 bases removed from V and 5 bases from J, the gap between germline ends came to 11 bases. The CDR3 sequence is CSGYGGTEAFF. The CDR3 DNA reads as TGCAGTGGATACGGGGGGACTGAAGCTTTCTTT.

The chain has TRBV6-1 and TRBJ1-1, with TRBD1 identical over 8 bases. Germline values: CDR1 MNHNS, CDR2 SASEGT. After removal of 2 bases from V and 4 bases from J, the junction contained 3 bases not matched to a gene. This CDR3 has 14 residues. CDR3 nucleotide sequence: TGTGCCAGCAGTGAACAGGGGGCGAGCACTGAAGCTTTCTTT. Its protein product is CASSEQGASTEAFF.

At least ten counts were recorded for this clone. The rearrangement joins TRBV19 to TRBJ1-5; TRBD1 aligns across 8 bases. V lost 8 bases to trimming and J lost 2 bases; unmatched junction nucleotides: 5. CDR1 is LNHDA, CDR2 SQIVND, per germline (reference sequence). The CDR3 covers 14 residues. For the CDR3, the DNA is TGTGCCAGTTGGGCGACAGGGGGCAATCAGCCCCAGCATTTT. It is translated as CASWATGGNQPQHF.

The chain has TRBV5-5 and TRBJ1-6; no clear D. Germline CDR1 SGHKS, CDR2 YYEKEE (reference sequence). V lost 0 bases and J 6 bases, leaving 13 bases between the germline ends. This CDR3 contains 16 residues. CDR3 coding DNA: TGTGCCAGCAGCTTGGGTCGAGGGAAAGGTAATTCACCCCTCCACTTT. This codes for CASSLGRGKGNSPLHF.